The next 17 T cell receptor beta chains were all read from a single sample in a study of blood T cells in healthy people across ages. Next came a second PCR, run for 7 to 11 cycles, which used a sample-barcoded 5' primer along with a J-beta primer mix. TCRdb processed the 5' RACE reads anew with MiXCR; each CDR3 protein has one entry. The sample consists of about 580,000 distinct CDR3 sequences, roughly 48% of them appearing once. The sequenced sample consisted of blood. The receptors originated from a man aged 80 or over in good health.

This clonotype was found a few times. The chain combines TRBV11-2 with TRBJ2-7, with 7 positions matching TRBD2. Germline values: CDR1 SGHAT, CDR2 FQNNGV. The CDR3 runs 15 residues. Trimming removed 7 bases from V and 3 bases from J; junction bases left unmatched: 12. In nucleotides, the CDR3 is TGTGCCAGCAAATACGCCGGGACTACCGTCTACGAGCAGTACTTC. Translating it yields CASKYAGTTVYEQYF.

This clonotype was picked up a small number of times. This rearrangement joins TRBV20-1 to TRBJ2-5; 9 bases are a match to TRBD2. V was pared by 5 bases and J by 11 bases, with 18 bases of the junction left unmatched. The V gene's germline CDR1 is DFQATT and CDR2 SNEGSKA (reference sequence). CDR3 length: 15 amino acids. The CDR3 reads CSAEGFAGGSNEQYF. The CDR3 DNA reads as TGCAGTGCTGAGGGGTTCGCGGGAGGGAGTAATGAGCAGTACTTC.

This chain uses TRBV7-9 with TRBJ1-6; tentative D call: TRBD1 (5 bases). Germline CDR1 SEHNR, CDR2 FQNEAQ (reference sequence). Trimming pared 5 bases from V and 7 bases from J, leaving 12 bases between. CDR3 length: 14 amino acids. For the CDR3, the DNA is TGTGCCAGCAGCGGGTCACAGGCGAATTCACCCCTCCACTTT. Translation: CASSGSQANSPLHF.

The chain links TRBV6-6 to TRBJ1-6; 10 positions agree with TRBD1. Germline V gene data show CDR1 as MNHNY and CDR2 as SVGAGI (reference sequence). V shed 0 bases and J 9 bases; nucleotides not matched to a gene: 8. The CDR3 consists of 17 residues. The DNA for the CDR3 is TGTGCCAGCAGTTACTCTCCGGGACAGGGGCGTAGTTCACCCCTCCACTTT. The encoded protein is CASSYSPGQGRSSPLHF.

CDR3 protein: CASSQAALADYEQYF. The CDR3 nucleotides are TGTGCCAGCAGCCAAGCTGCACTAGCGGACTACGAGCAGTACTTC. V is TRBV4-2 and J is TRBJ2-7, with TRBD2 identical over 8 bases. There are 15 residues in the CDR3. Germline values: CDR1 LGHNA, CDR2 YNFKEQ. Trimming cost V 1 base and J 3 bases; bases outside gene matches: 5.

The table lists this clonotype with a few counts. The chain combines TRBV28 with TRBJ1-2; D gene unclear. The CDR3 is 13 amino acids. Trimming removed 3 bases at V and 4 bases at J, with 9 bases between. CDR1 MDHEN and CDR2 SYDVKM come from the germline V gene. In DNA, the CDR3 is TGTGCCAGCAGTTTCCCAGTGGGCTATGGCTACACCTTC. Its translation: CASSFPVGYGYTF.

This clonotype was counted a few times. The chain uses TRBV11-1 and TRBJ2-7, with a weak D call TRBD2 (5 bases). Looked up from germline, CDR1 is SGHAT and CDR2 is FQDESV (reference sequence). V lost 5 bases and J lost 3, with 11 bases in between. The CDR3 has 13 residues. CDR3 loop: CASSRRGGYEQYF. CDR3 DNA: TGTGCCAGCAGCCGCCGAGGAGGCTACGAGCAGTACTTC.

This clonotype was seen more than once but under ten times. The chain uses TRBV12-3 or TRBV12-4 and TRBJ2-5, with D unresolved. The CDR3 is 15 amino acids. V lost 6 bases and J lost 4, with 18 bases in between. CDR3 nucleotide sequence: TGTGCCAGCAGCAGCACGTGGCAGCCCTCAGAGACCCAGTACTTC. It specifies CASSSTWQPSETQYF.

The chain is built from TRBV5-1 and TRBJ2-1, with TRBD2 matching 10 bases. Unmatched junction bases numbered 9, after V lost 4 bases and J lost 8 bases. Germline V CDR1 and CDR2: SGHRS, YFSETQ. The CDR3 runs 15 residues. The CDR3 sequence: CASSTSGRAVDEQFF. Here the CDR3 DNA reads TGCGCCAGCAGCACGAGCGGGAGGGCCGTCGATGAGCAGTTCTTC.

V and J are TRBV4-3 and TRBJ1-6; TRBD1 agrees at 7 bases. Germline V gene lookup returns CDR1 LGHNA and CDR2 YSLEER. The CDR3 is 15 residues long. V lost 3 bases, J lost 9 bases, and 8 bases stayed unmatched. CDR3 sequence reads: CASSQATGLGSPLHF. DNA for the CDR3: TGCGCCAGCAGCCAGGCGACAGGGCTCGGTTCACCCCTCCACTTT.

This clonotype was found a few times. The CDR3, as DNA: TGTGCCAGCAGCTTAGCGTTTGACGGGACCAAAGGGGAGCAGTACTTC. This encodes CASSLAFDGTKGEQYF. The chain couples TRBV7-2 to TRBJ2-7; D may be TRBD1 or TRBD2 (5 bases each). Germline V gives CDR1 SGHTA, CDR2 FQGNSA. The CDR3 extends over 16 amino acids. V was shortened by 0 bases and J by 7 bases, with 19 bases between the two germline ends.

In this sample, this clonotype turned up a few times. The CDR3 nucleotides are TGTGCCAGCAGCTTATCCTTGGACTACGAGCAGTACTTC. This translates into CASSLSLDYEQYF. The rearrangement links TRBV7-2 to TRBJ2-7; D is unclear. The CDR3 has 13 amino acids. From germline, CDR1 is SGHTA and CDR2 FQGNSA. Trimming cost V 2 bases and J 3 bases, with 8 bases left between them.

Of note for this clonotype: The germline gene is not matched at one end of the junction; a read error may be the cause. V and J are TRBV24-1 and TRBJ2-3, with D hard to call. The CDR3 length is 14 residues. Germline-derived CDR1 and CDR2 are KGHDR and SFDVKD. The CDR3 is CATSDPQILDMQYF. In nucleotides, the CDR3 is TGTGCCACCAGTGATCCCCAGATCCTGGATATGCAGTATTTT.

This clonotype showed up just a few times. CDR3 nucleotide sequence: TGCGCCAGCAGCCAAGATGCGGGGCCGGAAAGCTATGGCTACACCTTC. Amino acids: CASSQDAGPESYGYTF. V is TRBV4-3 and J is TRBJ1-2; perhaps TRBD1 as D (5 bases). V lost 0 bases to trimming and J lost 4 bases, with 15 bases between them. CDR1 and CDR2 from the germline V gene are LGHNA and YSLEER. The length of the CDR3 is 16 residues.

The chain uses TRBV7-2 and TRBJ2-3, with 11 bases lining up with TRBD2. The CDR3 runs 16 residues. The V and J ends lost 1 base and 1 base, in that order; junction bases with no gene match: 1. The germline CDR1 and CDR2 sequences are SGHTA and FQGNSA. CDR3 nucleotides: TGTGCCAGCAGCTTAGTGACTAGCGGGGGCACAGATACGCAGTATTTT. This encodes CASSLVTSGGTDTQYF.

The rearrangement joins TRBV12-3 or TRBV12-4 to TRBJ2-4, with unresolved D. V lost 9 bases to trimming and J lost 7 bases, with 10 bases between them. CDR3 length: 11 residues. The DNA of the CDR3 is TGTGCCAGTACCCGCGTGAACATTCAGTACTTC. Protein sequence: CASTRVNIQYF.

The rearrangement joins TRBV3-1 to TRBJ2-1; D not resolved. This CDR3 comprises 13 residues. With 0 bases removed from V and 5 bases from J, the gap between germline ends came to 5 bases. CDR1 LGHDT and CDR2 YNNKEL come from the germline V gene (reference sequence). CDR3 in DNA: TGTGCCAGCAGCCAAGAAGTGGACAATGAGCAGTTCTTC. Amino acids: CASSQEVDNEQFF.